This is a list of T cell receptor beta chains from one sample in a study of blood T cells in healthy people across ages. TCRdb called the 5' RACE reads again in MiXCR, with one record for every CDR3 protein. In the table there are over 700,000 distinct CDR3 sequences, around half of which are singletons. Specimen: blood. All receptors come from a man older than 75 in good health. CDR3s leave out the opening cysteine and the closing phenylalanine or tryptophan. Fields, in order: J gene, V gene, CDR3 length, CDR3 protein.

j_gene: TRBJ2-5
v_gene: TRBV5-1
len: 14
CDR3aa: ASSFPTSGAQETQY

j_gene: TRBJ2-1
v_gene: TRBV30
len: 12
CDR3aa: AWRRQGALGEQF

j_gene: TRBJ1-1
v_gene: TRBV6-5
len: 12
CDR3aa: ASSPDRGRAEAF

j_gene: TRBJ2-7
v_gene: TRBV7-2
len: 12
CDR3aa: VSRTGTGTYEQY

j_gene: TRBJ1-6
v_gene: TRBV6-5
len: 12
CDR3aa: ASSSRDRASPLH

j_gene: TRBJ2-1
v_gene: TRBV9
len: 13
CDR3aa: ASSSGVAGYNEQF

j_gene: .
v_gene: TRBV18
len: 13
CDR3aa: ASSPGRESAYEQY

j_gene: TRBJ2-3
v_gene: TRBV5-1
len: 14
CDR3aa: ASSAGLAGVDRCAY

j_gene: TRBJ1-4
v_gene: TRBV2
len: 10
CDR3aa: ASTTDSEKLF

j_gene: TRBJ1-5
v_gene: TRBV12-3/TRBV12-4
len: 11
CDR3aa: ASSLVVNQPQH

j_gene: TRBJ2-3
v_gene: TRBV27
len: 17
CDR3aa: ASRLRGSLVGLGTDTQY

j_gene: TRBJ2-1
v_gene: TRBV6-5
len: 15
CDR3aa: ASSSPLAGTSYNEQF

j_gene: TRBJ2-1
v_gene: TRBV20-1
len: 12
CDR3aa: SALRTGPHNEQF

j_gene: TRBJ2-3
v_gene: TRBV4-1
len: 14
CDR3aa: ASSHLPELVSRYAY

j_gene: TRBJ2-7
v_gene: TRBV7-2
len: 14
CDR3aa: ASSPDGGRGTYEQY

j_gene: TRBJ2-2
v_gene: TRBV20-1
len: 13
CDR3aa: SARRSGGNTGELF

j_gene: TRBJ2-7
v_gene: TRBV27
len: 12
CDR3aa: ASSPRTSSYEQY

j_gene: TRBJ2-4
v_gene: TRBV29-1
len: 14
CDR3aa: SVGTSGSLAKNIQY

j_gene: TRBJ2-3
v_gene: TRBV24-1
len: 11
CDR3aa: ATSDWDTRYAY

j_gene: TRBJ2-5
v_gene: TRBV5-1
len: 14
CDR3aa: ASSRTPGQGRETQY

j_gene: TRBJ2-1
v_gene: TRBV6-5
len: 15
CDR3aa: ASSYSTSGRAADEQF

j_gene: TRBJ2-6
v_gene: TRBV6-1
len: 13
CDR3aa: ASRPAPSGANVLT

j_gene: TRBJ2-2
v_gene: TRBV7-6
len: 15
CDR3aa: ASSFEAEGADTGELF

j_gene: TRBJ2-7
v_gene: TRBV7-3
len: 12
CDR3aa: ASSPTTQGDEQY

j_gene: TRBJ2-7
v_gene: TRBV10-1
len: 10
CDR3aa: ATDSRDYEQY

j_gene: TRBJ2-1
v_gene: TRBV28
len: 13
CDR3aa: ASSFLAGDLNEQF

j_gene: TRBJ2-3
v_gene: TRBV5-1
len: 14
CDR3aa: ASSLGAGTNTDTQY